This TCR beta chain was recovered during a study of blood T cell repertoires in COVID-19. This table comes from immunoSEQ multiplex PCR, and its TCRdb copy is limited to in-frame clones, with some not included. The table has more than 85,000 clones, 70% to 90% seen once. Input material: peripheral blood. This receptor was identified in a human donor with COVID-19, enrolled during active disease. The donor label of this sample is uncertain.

CDR3: CASSYSEQGADSPLHF. The DNA for the CDR3 is TGTGCCAGCAGTTACTCGGAACAGGGGGCGGATTCACCCCTCCACTTT. The chain has TRBV6-5 and TRBJ1-6, with 9 positions matching TRBD1. CDR1 is MNHEY, CDR2 SVGAGI, per germline. This CDR3 contains 16 residues. V trimming: 0 bases; J trimming: 8 bases; junction bases outside the gene matches: 5.